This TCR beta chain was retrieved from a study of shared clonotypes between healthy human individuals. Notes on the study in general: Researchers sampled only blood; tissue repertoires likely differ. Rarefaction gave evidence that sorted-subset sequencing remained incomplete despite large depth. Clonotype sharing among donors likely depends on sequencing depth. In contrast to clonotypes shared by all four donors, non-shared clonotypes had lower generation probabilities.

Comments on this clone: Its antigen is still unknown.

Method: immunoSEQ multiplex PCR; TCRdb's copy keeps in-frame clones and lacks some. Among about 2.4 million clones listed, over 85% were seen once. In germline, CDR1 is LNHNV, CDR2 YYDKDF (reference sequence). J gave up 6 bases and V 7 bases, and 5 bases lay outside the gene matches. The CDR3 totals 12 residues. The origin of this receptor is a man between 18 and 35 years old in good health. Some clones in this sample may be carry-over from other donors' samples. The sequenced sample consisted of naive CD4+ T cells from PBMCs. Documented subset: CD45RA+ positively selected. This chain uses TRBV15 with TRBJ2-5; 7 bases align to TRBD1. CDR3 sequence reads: CATNRGGQTQYF. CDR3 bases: TGTGCCACCAACAGGGGCGGACAGACCCAGTACTTC.